This TCR beta chain comes out of a study of blood T cell repertoires in COVID-19. Study context: There were acute and convalescent COVID-19 samples, and they came from the United States, Italy and Spain. PBMCs, B-cell-depleted T cells, or T cells were the source of the cDNA or gDNA that made up the material.

This clone came up a few times. CDR3 length: 13 amino acids. Trimming left V 2 bases short and J 8 bases short, with 9 bases between. CDR1 KGHSH and CDR2 LQKENI come from the germline V gene. The assay was immunoSEQ multiplex PCR, and TCRdb's table has in-frame clones only and misses some. This sample has approximately 350,000 clones, with roughly 90% found just once. The TCR originated in a woman aged 25 to 39 with COVID-19, enrolled during active disease. The chain has TRBV18 and TRBJ1-4; no reliable D call. Sequencing was carried out using peripheral blood. The CDR3 DNA follows: TGTGCCAGCTCACCAATCGGGGAAGAAAAACTGTTTTTT. Protein product: CASSPIGEEKLFF. The full variable domain, completed using reference TRBV18 and TRBJ1-4, is NAGVMQNPRHLVRRRGQEARLRCSPMKGHSHVYWYRQLPEEGLKFMVYLQKENIIDESGMPKERFSAEFPKEGPSILRIQQVVRGDSAAYFCASSPIGEEKLFFGSGTQLSVL.